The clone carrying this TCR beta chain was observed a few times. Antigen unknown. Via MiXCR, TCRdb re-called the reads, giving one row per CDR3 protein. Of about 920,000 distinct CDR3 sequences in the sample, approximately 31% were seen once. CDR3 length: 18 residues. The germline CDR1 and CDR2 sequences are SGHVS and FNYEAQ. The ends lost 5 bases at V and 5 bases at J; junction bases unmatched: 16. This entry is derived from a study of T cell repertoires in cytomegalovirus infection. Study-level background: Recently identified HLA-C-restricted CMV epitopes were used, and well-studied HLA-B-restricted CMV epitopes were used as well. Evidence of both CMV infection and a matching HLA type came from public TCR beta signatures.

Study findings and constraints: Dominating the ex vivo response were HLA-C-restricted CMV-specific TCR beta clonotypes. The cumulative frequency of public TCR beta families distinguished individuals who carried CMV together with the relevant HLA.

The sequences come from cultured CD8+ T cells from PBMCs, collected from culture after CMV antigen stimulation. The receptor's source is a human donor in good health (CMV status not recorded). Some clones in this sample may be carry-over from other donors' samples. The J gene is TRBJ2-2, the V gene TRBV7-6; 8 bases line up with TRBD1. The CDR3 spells CASSEAFPDRVGTGELFF. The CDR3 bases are TGTGCCAGCAGCGAGGCGTTCCCGGACAGGGTCGGGACCGGGGAGCTGTTTTTT. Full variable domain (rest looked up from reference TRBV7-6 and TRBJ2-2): GAGVSQSPRYKVTKRGQDVALRCDPISGHVSLYWYRQALGQGPEFLTYFNYEAQQDKSGLPNDRFSAERPEGSISTLTIQRTEQRDSAMYRCASSEAFPDRVGTGELFFGEGSRLTVL.